The 31 T cell receptor beta chains below come from one sample, sequenced in a study of blood T cell repertoires in COVID-19. Produced via immunoSEQ multiplex PCR; TCRdb's table is partial and in-frame only. The sample shows 95,000 to 150,000 clones, about 85% of them seen only once. Sample: peripheral blood. The receptors originated from a man in his fifties or sixties with acute or convalescent COVID-19.

The rearrangement links TRBV29-1 to TRBJ1-2; possibly TRBD1 for D (5 bases). Trimming shortened V by 7 bases and J by 5 bases, and 20 bases separated the two germline ends. Germline CDR1 SQVTM, CDR2 ANQGSEA. CDR3 size: 14 residues. In DNA, the CDR3 is TGCAGCGCCGAAGTGGTTCAGGGAAGGTATGGCTACACCTTC. Translating gives CSAEVVQGRYGYTF. Looking up the rest from reference TRBV29-1 and TRBJ1-2 gives the full variable domain: SAVISQKPSRDICQRGTSLTIQCQVDSQVTMMFWYRQQPGQSLTLIATANQGSEATYESGFVIDKFPISRPNLTFSTLTVSNMSPEDSSIYLCSAEVVQGRYGYTFGSGTRLTVV.

This chain uses TRBV28 with TRBJ1-1, with 7 bases matching TRBD1. The germline CDR1 and CDR2 sequences are MDHEN and SYDVKM. This CDR3 has 14 residues. J lost 3 bases, V lost 4 bases, and 5 bases had no gene match. The CDR3 DNA is TGTGCCAGCAGTTCACAGGGGTCGGACACTGAAGCTTTCTTT. This gives the protein CASSSQGSDTEAFF.

The chain combines TRBV5-1 with TRBJ2-2; no reliable D call. Trimming took 5 bases from V and 0 from J, leaving 8 bases between them. Germline loops: CDR1 SGHRS, CDR2 YFSETQ. The CDR3 runs 14 residues. Here the CDR3 reads CASRTTANTGELFF. The DNA for the CDR3 is TGCGCCAGCAGGACCACAGCGAACACCGGGGAGCTGTTTTTT.

This clone showed up just a few times. The chain couples TRBV5-4 to TRBJ2-7; 10 bases fit TRBD2. The V gene end was trimmed by 4 bases and the J gene end by 6 bases; junction bases not matched to a gene: 7. Germline loops: CDR1 SGHNT, CDR2 YYREEE (reference sequence). The CDR3 runs 14 residues. The CDR3, as DNA: TGTGCCAGCAGCCGAGGGGCTAGCGGGAGCGAGCAGTACTTC. It is translated as CASSRGASGSEQYF.

V and J are TRBV24-1 and TRBJ2-1; 11 bases are shared with TRBD2. V shed 5 bases, J shed 1 base, and the junction held 3 bases outside the gene matches. Germline V CDR1 and CDR2: KGHDR, SFDVKD. The CDR3 loop spans 16 amino acids. The CDR3 coding sequence is TGTGCCACCAGTGGCTGGACTAGCGGGTCCTACAATGAGCAGTTCTTC. It yields the protein CATSGWTSGSYNEQFF.

The chain couples TRBV11-2 to TRBJ1-3, with D possibly being TRBD1 (5 bases). Germline values: CDR1 SGHAT, CDR2 FQNNGV. V lost 0 bases to trimming and J lost 2 bases, with 11 bases between them. This CDR3 is 16 amino acids long. CDR3 in amino acids: CASSLDRAGTGNTIYF. As DNA, the CDR3 is TGTGCCAGCAGCTTAGACAGGGCTGGGACTGGAAACACCATATATTTT.

V is TRBV2 and J is TRBJ2-7, with TRBD2 matching 10 bases. Germline lookup yields CDR1 SNHLY and CDR2 FYNNEI. V was pared by 1 base and J by 9 bases, with 3 bases of the junction left unmatched. The CDR3 has 13 residues. CDR3 DNA: TGTGCCAGCAGTGAAGATAGCGGGAGGAGGCAGTACTTC. Amino acid sequence: CASSEDSGRRQYF.

There are a few counts of this clone. The genes are TRBV14 and TRBJ2-7, with D possibly TRBD1 on 6 matching bases. The V gene's germline CDR1 is SGHDN and CDR2 FVKESK. The germline V and J ends were trimmed by 0 bases and 4 bases, with 16 bases remaining between them. The CDR3 is 16 residues long. Here the CDR3 DNA reads TGTGCCAGCAGCCAAGACGGTCGGCAGGGGTTGTACGAGCAGTACTTC. This codes for CASSQDGRQGLYEQYF.

This chain connects TRBV20-1 to TRBJ2-1, with 8 bases that match TRBD2. Germline loops: CDR1 DFQATT, CDR2 SNEGSKA (reference sequence). V was pared by 3 bases and J by 5 bases, with 6 bases of the junction left unmatched. CDR3 length equals 14 residues. CDR3 nucleotides: TGCAGTGCTAGTTCGGTAGCGGGAAACAATGAGCAGTTCTTC. Protein product: CSASSVAGNNEQFF.

This clone was seen only a few times. The chain recombines TRBV6-1 with TRBJ1-4; D perhaps matches TRBD1 (5 bases). The CDR3 is made up of 14 amino acids. Germline V lookup: CDR1 MNHNS, CDR2 SASEGT. The V gene lost 2 bases and the J gene lost 6 bases, with 10 bases spanning the gap. Here the CDR3 reads CASSEPRVDEKLFF. The CDR3 bases are TGTGCCAGCAGTGAACCCAGGGTCGATGAAAAACTGTTTTTT.

The V gene is TRBV5-4, the J gene TRBJ2-5, with D hard to call. Germline CDR1 SGHNT, CDR2 YYREEE (reference sequence). V lost 2 bases and J lost 5, with 4 bases in between. The CDR3 spans 11 residues. The CDR3 DNA sequence: TGTGCCAGCAGCTTACGGGAGACCCAGTACTTC. This encodes CASSLRETQYF.

This chain connects TRBV7-3 to TRBJ2-2; D ambiguous. CDR3 length: 14 amino acids. CDR1 and CDR2 (germline): SGHTA, FQGTGA. Trimming shortened V by 1 base and J by 7 bases, and 10 bases separated the two germline ends. The CDR3 is CASSLIPVDGELFF. CDR3 bases: TGTGCCAGCAGCTTAATCCCGGTTGACGGGGAGCTGTTTTTT.

This rearrangement joins TRBV18 to TRBJ2-2; a weak D match, TRBD2 (5 bases). CDR1 and CDR2 (germline): KGHSH, LQKENI. The V end was cut by 2 bases, the J end by 9 bases, with 10 bases between. The CDR3 covers 13 residues. CDR3 loop: CASSPDSARELFF. CDR3 in DNA: TGTGCCAGCTCACCAGATAGCGCCCGGGAGCTGTTTTTT.

CDR3 coding DNA: TGTGCCAGCAGAACTTCAGGTTGGGGCAGGGGGCCCCCAGTATTTAGGAGGAATCAGCCCCAGCATTTT. Its protein product is CASRTSGWGRGPPVFRRNQPQHF. This chain links TRBV28 with TRBJ1-5, with 8 positions matching TRBD1. Trimming took 6 bases from V and 4 from J; bases not matched to a gene: 32. The V gene's germline CDR1 is MDHEN and CDR2 SYDVKM. This CDR3 is built from 23 residues.

This clone has more than one count but fewer than ten. J is TRBJ2-7 and V is TRBV7-9, with a weak D call TRBD1 (5 bases). Germline V lookup: CDR1 SEHNR, CDR2 FQNEAQ (reference sequence). Trimming cost V 3 bases and J 1 base, with 7 bases left between them. CDR3 length: 13 residues. This chain's CDR3 is CASSFAGSYEQYF. The CDR3 DNA reads TGTGCCAGCAGCTTCGCAGGGTCCTACGAGCAGTACTTC.

This clone showed up just a few times. The V gene is TRBV5-1, the J gene TRBJ2-2, with D maybe TRBD2 (5 bases). The CDR3 runs to 17 residues. The ends were cut back, 4 bases at V and 0 bases at J, with 16 bases in the middle. In germline, CDR1 is SGHRS, CDR2 YFSETQ. CDR3 bases: TGCGCCAGCAGCCGGGTCCCTCCCGGGGCGAACACCGGGGAGCTGTTTTTT. It translates to CASSRVPPGANTGELFF.

J is TRBJ1-5 and V is TRBV28; D is unresolved. The germline gives CDR1 MDHEN, CDR2 SYDVKM. The CDR3 has 15 amino acids. Trimming cost V 2 bases and J 4 bases, with 12 bases left between them. The CDR3 sequence is CASSLNGFGNQPQHF. The CDR3 nucleotides read TGTGCCAGCAGTTTAAACGGGTTCGGGAATCAGCCCCAGCATTTT.

The gene calls are TRBV11-2 and TRBJ2-7; 11 bases are shared with TRBD2. The CDR3 length is 15 residues. J lost 5 bases, V lost 5 bases, and 8 bases had no gene match. Germline V gene data show CDR1 as SGHAT and CDR2 as FQNNGV. DNA of the CDR3: TGTGCCAGCAGCATAGGGACTAGCGGTCTGAACGAGCAGTACTTC. It encodes CASSIGTSGLNEQYF.

The rearrangement uses TRBV6-5 and TRBJ1-6, with 9 bases that match TRBD1. Trimming cost V 5 bases and J 9 bases; bases outside gene matches: 8. The CDR3 has 15 residues. Germline V gene lookup returns CDR1 MNHEY and CDR2 SVGAGI. DNA of the CDR3: TGTGCCAGCAGTACCGGGACAGGGAGCGGTTCACCCCTCCACTTT. Translation gives CASSTGTGSGSPLHF.

The chain couples TRBV28 to TRBJ1-6; TRBD1 aligns across 7 bases. Trimming at V came to 7 bases and at J to 10 bases, leaving 7 bases not matched to a gene. Germline V gene lookup returns CDR1 MDHEN and CDR2 SYDVKM. CDR3 size: 13 residues. Written as DNA, the CDR3 is TGTGCCAGCAAAGGGGGCTTGAGATCACCCCTCCACTTT. Amino acid sequence: CASKGGLRSPLHF.

V usage is TRBV30 and J usage is TRBJ1-6, with unresolved D. V lost 2 bases to trimming and J lost 0 bases, with 11 bases between them. The CDR3 length is 16 residues. The germline V gene has CDR1 GTSNPN and CDR2 SVGIG (reference sequence). This chain's CDR3 is CAWSKRESSYNSPLHF. The CDR3 nucleotides are TGTGCCTGGAGTAAGAGGGAGAGCTCCTATAATTCACCCCTCCACTTT. The full variable domain, in which reference TRBV30 and TRBJ1-6 provide the parts outside the CDR3, is SQTIHQWPATLVQPVGSPLSLECTVEGTSNPNLYWYRQAAGRGLQLLFYSVGIGQISSEVPQNLSASRPQDRQFILSSKKLLLSDSGFYLCAWSKRESSYNSPLHFGNGTRLTVT.

The chain joins TRBV19 to TRBJ1-1; TRBD1 is a possible D gene (5 bases). CDR1 and CDR2 from the germline V gene are LNHDA and SQIVND (reference sequence). This CDR3 spans 17 amino acids. Trimming removed 4 bases from V and 4 bases from J, with 22 bases in between. The DNA for the CDR3 is TGTGCCAGTAGTACCCCTAAGGGGCTTTTCGTGCGCACTGAAGCTTTCTTT. Translating gives CASSTPKGLFVRTEAFF.

This clone was seen once. This chain connects TRBV2 to TRBJ1-5; no reliable D call. Trimming shortened V by 8 bases and J by 2 bases, and 10 bases separated the two germline ends. Per germline, CDR1 SNHLY and CDR2 FYNNEI. This CDR3 spans 13 amino acids. The CDR3 here is CASRDDGNQPQHF. Here the CDR3 DNA reads TGTGCCAGCCGGGATGATGGCAATCAGCCCCAGCATTTT. The full variable domain, in which reference TRBV2 and TRBJ1-5 provide the parts outside the CDR3, is EPEVTQTPSHQVTQMGQEVILRCVPISNHLYFYWYRQILGQKVEFLVSFYNNEISEKSEIFDDQFSVERPDGSNFTLKIRSTKLEDSAMYFCASRDDGNQPQHFGDGTRLSIL.

The chain combines TRBV27 with TRBJ2-7; D gene unclear. V gave up 2 bases and J gave up 4 bases, with 18 bases separating them. Germline CDR1 reads MNHEY; CDR2 reads SMNVEV (reference sequence). The CDR3 contains 16 residues. The CDR3 nucleotides read TGTGCCAGCAGTTTACAGGCCGTATCCACGCTTTACGAGCAGTACTTC. Translation: CASSLQAVSTLYEQYF.

This chain connects TRBV11-2 to TRBJ1-4; no definite D call. This CDR3 region has 14 residues. V lost 5 bases to trimming and J lost 6 bases, with 13 bases between them. Germline-derived CDR1 and CDR2 are SGHAT and FQNNGV. The CDR3 coding sequence is TGTGCCAGCAGCGGAGGGAGGGTTTATGAAAAACTGTTTTTT. Encoded protein: CASSGGRVYEKLFF.

This chain uses TRBV28 with TRBJ2-7; D remains ambiguous. CDR1 is MDHEN, CDR2 SYDVKM, per germline. Trimming cost V 6 bases and J 3 bases, with 9 bases left between them. This CDR3 region has 12 residues. CDR3 amino acids: CASRTRLYEQYF. The CDR3 DNA follows: TGTGCCAGCAGGACCAGACTCTACGAGCAGTACTTC.

This clone has just a few counts. The germline gene is not matched at one end of the junction; a read error may be the cause. The CDR3 DNA follows: TGTGCCAGCAGCCAAGGTTCAGGGTTCCGAAATTTT. It specifies CASSQGSGFRNF. The chain recombines TRBV3-1 (or the pseudogene TRBV3-2) with TRBJ1-3, with a tentative D call TRBD1 (5 bases). Germline CDR1 reads LGHDT; CDR2 reads YNNKEL (reference sequence). CDR3 length: 12 residues.

The V call is TRBV5-6, the J call TRBJ1-6, with 9 bases matching TRBD1. Trimming at V came to 7 bases and at J to 10 bases, leaving 9 bases not matched to a gene. The CDR3 has 14 amino acids. Germline V gives CDR1 SGHDT, CDR2 YYEEEE. In nucleotides, the CDR3 is TGTGCCAGCGGGAGCGGGACAGGGAGGTCACCCCTCCACTTT. Protein: CASGSGTGRSPLHF.

The rearrangement uses TRBV5-8 and TRBJ1-4; D is perhaps TRBD1 (5 bases). CDR1 is SGHTS and CDR2 is YDEGEE in the germline V gene. Trimming pared 0 bases from V and 7 bases from J, leaving 13 bases between. The CDR3 has 15 residues. The CDR3 nucleotides are TGTGCCAGCAGCTTGGGGGGCAGGTCTGGTGAAAAACTGTTTTTT. Its translation is CASSLGGRSGEKLFF.

The chain is built from TRBV29-1 and TRBJ2-2; perhaps TRBD1 as D (6 bases). Germline CDR1 is SQVTM and CDR2 is ANQGSEA. CDR3 length equals 16 residues. With 3 bases removed from V and 1 base from J, the gap between germline ends came to 15 bases. CDR3 in DNA: TGCAGCGTTGATGTGACAGGCGCCCTGAACACCGGGGAGCTGTTTTTT. It translates to CSVDVTGALNTGELFF.

The genes are TRBV18 and TRBJ2-1, with 8 bases matching TRBD2. The CDR3 spans 16 residues. Trimming took 1 base from V and 7 from J; bases not matched to a gene: 9. Germline V gene data show CDR1 as KGHSH and CDR2 as LQKENI. CDR3 DNA: TGTGCCAGCTCACCACAGAGCGGGAGTCTCGGGAATGAGCAGTTCTTC. Its protein product is CASSPQSGSLGNEQFF.